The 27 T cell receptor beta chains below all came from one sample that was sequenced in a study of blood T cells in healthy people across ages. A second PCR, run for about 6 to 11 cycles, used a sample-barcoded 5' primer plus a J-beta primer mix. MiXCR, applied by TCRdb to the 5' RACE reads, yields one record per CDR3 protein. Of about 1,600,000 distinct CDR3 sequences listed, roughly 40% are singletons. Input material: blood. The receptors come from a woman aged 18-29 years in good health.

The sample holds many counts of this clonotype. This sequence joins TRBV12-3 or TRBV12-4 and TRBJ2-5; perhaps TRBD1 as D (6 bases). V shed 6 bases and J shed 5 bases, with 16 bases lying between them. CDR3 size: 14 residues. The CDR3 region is CASRPQGSGETQYF. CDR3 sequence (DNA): TGTGCCAGCAGGCCACAGGGCTCCGGGGAGACCCAGTACTTC.

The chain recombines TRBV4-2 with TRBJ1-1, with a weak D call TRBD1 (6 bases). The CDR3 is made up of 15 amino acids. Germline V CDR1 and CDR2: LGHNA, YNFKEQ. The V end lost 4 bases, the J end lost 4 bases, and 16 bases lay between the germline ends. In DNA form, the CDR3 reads TGTGCCAGCAGCCCGTACAGGGCGGCGAGCACTGAAGCTTTCTTT. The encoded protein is CASSPYRAASTEAFF.

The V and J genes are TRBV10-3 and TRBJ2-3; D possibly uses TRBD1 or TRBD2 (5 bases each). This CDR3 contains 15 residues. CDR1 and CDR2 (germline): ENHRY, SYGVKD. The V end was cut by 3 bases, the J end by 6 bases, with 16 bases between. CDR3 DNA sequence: TGTGCCATCAGTGATTTAGCGAGTGGGGCCGATACGCAGTATTTT. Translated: CAISDLASGADTQYF.

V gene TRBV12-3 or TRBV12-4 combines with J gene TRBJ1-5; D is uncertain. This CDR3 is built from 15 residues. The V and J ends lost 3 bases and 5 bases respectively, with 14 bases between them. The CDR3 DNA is TGTGCCAGCAGTTTTGACGGTTTGATGGATCAGCCCCAGCATTTT. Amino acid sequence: CASSFDGLMDQPQHF.

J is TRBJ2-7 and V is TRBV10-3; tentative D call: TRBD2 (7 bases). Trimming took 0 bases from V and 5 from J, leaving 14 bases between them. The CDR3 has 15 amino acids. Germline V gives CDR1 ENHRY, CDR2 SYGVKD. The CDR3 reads CAISESGGALNEQYF. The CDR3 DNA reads TGTGCCATCAGTGAGTCTGGGGGGGCGCTGAACGAGCAGTACTTC.

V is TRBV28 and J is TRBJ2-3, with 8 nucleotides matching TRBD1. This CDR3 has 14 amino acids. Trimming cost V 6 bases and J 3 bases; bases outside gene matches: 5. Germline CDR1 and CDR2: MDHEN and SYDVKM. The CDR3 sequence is CASRTGVLTDTQYF. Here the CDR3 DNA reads TGTGCCAGCAGGACAGGGGTCCTTACAGATACGCAGTATTTT.

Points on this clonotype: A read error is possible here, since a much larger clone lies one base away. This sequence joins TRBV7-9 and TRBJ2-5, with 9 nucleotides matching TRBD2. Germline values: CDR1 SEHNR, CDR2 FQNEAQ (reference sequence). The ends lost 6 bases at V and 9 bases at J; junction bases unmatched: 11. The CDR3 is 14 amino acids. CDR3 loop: CASSPTSGREAQYF. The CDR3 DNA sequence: TGTGCCAGCAGTCCGACTAGCGGAAGGGAGGCCCAGTACTTC.

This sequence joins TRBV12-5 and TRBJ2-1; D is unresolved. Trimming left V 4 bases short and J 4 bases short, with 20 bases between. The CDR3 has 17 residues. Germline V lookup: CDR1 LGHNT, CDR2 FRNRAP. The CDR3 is CASGSNMAHTHYNEQFF. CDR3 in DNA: TGTGCTAGTGGTTCCAACATGGCCCATACCCATTACAATGAGCAGTTCTTC.

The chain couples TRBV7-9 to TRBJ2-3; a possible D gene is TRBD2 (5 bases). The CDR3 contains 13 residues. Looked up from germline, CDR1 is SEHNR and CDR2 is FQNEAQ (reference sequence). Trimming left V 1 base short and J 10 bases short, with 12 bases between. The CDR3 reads CASSLEPLASQYF. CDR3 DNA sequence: TGTGCCAGCAGCTTAGAGCCCTTAGCGTCGCAGTATTTT.

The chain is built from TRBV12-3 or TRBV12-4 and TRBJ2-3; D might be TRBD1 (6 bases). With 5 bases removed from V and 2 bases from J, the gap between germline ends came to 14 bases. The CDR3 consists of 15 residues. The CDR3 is CASSAFSGVTDTQYF. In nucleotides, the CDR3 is TGTGCCAGCAGTGCCTTCTCAGGGGTCACAGATACGCAGTATTTT.

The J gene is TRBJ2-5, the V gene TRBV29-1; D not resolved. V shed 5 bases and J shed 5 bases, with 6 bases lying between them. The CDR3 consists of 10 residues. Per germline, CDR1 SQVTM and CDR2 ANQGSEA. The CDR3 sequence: CSVNKETQYF. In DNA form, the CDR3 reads TGCAGCGTTAACAAGGAGACCCAGTACTTC.

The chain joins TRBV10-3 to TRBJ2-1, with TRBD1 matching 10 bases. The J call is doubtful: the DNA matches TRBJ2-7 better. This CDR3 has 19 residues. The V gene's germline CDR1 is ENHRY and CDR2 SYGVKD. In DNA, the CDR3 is TGTGCCATCAGTGGGGGGGGACAGGGGACGTCCGGCTCCTACAATGAGCAGTACTTC. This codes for CAISGGGQGTSGSYNEQYF.

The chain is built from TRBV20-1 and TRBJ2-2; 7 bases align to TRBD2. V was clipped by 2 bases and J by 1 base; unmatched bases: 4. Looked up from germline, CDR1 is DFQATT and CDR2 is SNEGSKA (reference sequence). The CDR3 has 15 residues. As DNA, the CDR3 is TGCAGTGCTAGAAGCGCGGGAGTGAACACCGGGGAGCTGTTTTTT. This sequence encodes CSARSAGVNTGELFF.

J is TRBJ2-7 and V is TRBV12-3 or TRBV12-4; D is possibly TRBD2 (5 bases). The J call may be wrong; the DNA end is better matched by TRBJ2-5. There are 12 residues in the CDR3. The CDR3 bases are TGTGCCAGCAGTCCTCCCGAGGGGACCCAGTACTTC. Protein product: CASSPPEGTQYF.

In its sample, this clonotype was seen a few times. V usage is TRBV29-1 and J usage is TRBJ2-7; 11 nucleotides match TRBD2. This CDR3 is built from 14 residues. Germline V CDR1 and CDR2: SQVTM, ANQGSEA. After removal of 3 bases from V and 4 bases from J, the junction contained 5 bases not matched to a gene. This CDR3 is CSVEATSGGYEQYF. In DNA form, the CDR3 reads TGCAGCGTTGAGGCTACTAGCGGGGGTTACGAGCAGTACTTC.

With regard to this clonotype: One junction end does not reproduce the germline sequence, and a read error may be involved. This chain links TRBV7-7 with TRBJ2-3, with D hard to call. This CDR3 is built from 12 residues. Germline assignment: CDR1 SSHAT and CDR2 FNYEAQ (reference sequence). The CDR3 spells CASSPDQDTQYF. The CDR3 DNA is TGTGCTAGCAGCCCGGACCAGGACACGCAGTATTTT. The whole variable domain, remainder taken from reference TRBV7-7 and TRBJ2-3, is GAGVSQSPRYKVTKRGQDVTLRCDPISSHATLYWYQQALGQGPEFLTYFNYEAQPDKSGLPSDRFSAERPEGSISTLTIQRTEQRDSAMYRCASSPDQDTQYFGPGTRLTVL.

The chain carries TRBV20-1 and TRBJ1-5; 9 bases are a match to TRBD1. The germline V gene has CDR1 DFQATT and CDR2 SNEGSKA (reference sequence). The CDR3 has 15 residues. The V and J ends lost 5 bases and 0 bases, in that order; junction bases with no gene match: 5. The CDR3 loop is CSAGQGRSSNQPQHF. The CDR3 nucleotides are TGCAGTGCTGGACAGGGGAGGAGTAGCAATCAGCCCCAGCATTTT.

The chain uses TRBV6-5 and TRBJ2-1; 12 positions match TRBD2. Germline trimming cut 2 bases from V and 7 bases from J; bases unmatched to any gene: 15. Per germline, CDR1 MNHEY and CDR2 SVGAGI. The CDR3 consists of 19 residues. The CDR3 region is CASSYRTSGMLELGNEQFF. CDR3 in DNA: TGTGCCAGCAGTTACCGGACTAGCGGGATGCTCGAGTTAGGGAATGAGCAGTTCTTC.

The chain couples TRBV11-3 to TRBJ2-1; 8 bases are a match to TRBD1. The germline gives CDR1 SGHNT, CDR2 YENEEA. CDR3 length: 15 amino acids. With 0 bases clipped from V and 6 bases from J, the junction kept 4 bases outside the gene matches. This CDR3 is CASSLESDRANEQFF. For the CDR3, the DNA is TGTGCCAGCAGCTTAGAGTCGGACAGGGCCAATGAGCAGTTCTTC.

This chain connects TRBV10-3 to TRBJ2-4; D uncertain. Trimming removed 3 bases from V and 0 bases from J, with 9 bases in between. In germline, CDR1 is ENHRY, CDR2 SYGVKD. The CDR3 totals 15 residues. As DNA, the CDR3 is TGTGCCATCAGTGAAGGGCCTACAGCCAAAAACATTCAGTACTTC. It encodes CAISEGPTAKNIQYF.

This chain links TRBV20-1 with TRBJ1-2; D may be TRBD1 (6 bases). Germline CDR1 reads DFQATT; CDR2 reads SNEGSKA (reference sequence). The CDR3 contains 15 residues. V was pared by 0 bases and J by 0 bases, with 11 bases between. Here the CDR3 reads CSARDSTGTNYGYTF. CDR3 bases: TGCAGTGCTAGAGATAGTACAGGGACTAACTATGGCTACACCTTC.

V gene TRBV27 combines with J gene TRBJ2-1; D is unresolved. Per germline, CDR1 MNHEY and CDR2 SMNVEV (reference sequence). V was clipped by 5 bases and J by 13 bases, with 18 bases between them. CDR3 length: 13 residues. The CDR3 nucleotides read TGTGCCAGCAGTACCACTTTCCGAGAGACCCAGTTCTTC. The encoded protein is CASSTTFRETQFF.

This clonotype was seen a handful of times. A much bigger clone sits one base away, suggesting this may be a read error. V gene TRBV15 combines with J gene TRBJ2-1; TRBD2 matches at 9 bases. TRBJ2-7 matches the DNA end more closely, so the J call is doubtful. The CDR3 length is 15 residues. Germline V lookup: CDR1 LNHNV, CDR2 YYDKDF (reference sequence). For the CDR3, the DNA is TGTGCCACCAGCAGGACTAGCGGATCCTACAATGAGCAGTACTTC. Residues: CATSRTSGSYNEQYF.

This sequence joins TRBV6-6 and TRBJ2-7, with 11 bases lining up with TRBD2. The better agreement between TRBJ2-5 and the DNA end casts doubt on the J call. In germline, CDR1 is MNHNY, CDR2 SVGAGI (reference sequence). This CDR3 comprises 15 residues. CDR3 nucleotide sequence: TGTGCCAGCAGTTACCCTAGCGGGAGGTTGGAGACCCAGTACTTC. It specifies CASSYPSGRLETQYF.

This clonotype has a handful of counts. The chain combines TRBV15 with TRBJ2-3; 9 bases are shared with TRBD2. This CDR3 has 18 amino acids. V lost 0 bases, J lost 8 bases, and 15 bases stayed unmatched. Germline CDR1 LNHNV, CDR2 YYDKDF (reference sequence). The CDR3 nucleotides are TGTGCCACCAGCAGAGATATAGGGCGGGAGGGCCTAGTAGGTACGCAGTATTTT. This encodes CATSRDIGREGLVGTQYF.

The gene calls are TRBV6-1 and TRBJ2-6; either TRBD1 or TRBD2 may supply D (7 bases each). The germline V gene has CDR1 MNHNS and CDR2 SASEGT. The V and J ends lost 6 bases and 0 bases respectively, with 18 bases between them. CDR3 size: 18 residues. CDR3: CASRGGTVGPSGANVLTF. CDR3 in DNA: TGTGCCAGCAGGGGGGGGACAGTTGGGCCCTCTGGGGCCAACGTCCTGACTTTC.

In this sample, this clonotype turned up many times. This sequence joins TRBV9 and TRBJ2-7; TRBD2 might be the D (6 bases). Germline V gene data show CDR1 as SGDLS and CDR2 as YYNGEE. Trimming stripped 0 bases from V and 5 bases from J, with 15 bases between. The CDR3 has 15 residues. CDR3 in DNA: TGTGCCAGCAGCGTAGCCCCGACTAGTACGGACGAGCAGTACTTC. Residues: CASSVAPTSTDEQYF.